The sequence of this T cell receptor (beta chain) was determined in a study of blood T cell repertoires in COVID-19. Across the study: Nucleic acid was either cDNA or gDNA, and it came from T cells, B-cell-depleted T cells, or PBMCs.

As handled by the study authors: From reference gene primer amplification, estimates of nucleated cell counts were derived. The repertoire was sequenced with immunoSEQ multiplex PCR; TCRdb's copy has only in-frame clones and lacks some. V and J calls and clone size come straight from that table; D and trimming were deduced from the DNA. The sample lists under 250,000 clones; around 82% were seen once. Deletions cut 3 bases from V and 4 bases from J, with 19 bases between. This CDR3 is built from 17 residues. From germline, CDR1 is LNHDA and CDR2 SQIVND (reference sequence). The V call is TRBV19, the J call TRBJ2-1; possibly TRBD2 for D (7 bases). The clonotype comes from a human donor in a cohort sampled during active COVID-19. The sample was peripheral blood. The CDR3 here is CASSIRGAAGGYNEQFF. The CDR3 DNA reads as TGTGCCAGTAGTATCCGGGGGGCGGCGGGTGGATACAATGAGCAGTTCTTC.